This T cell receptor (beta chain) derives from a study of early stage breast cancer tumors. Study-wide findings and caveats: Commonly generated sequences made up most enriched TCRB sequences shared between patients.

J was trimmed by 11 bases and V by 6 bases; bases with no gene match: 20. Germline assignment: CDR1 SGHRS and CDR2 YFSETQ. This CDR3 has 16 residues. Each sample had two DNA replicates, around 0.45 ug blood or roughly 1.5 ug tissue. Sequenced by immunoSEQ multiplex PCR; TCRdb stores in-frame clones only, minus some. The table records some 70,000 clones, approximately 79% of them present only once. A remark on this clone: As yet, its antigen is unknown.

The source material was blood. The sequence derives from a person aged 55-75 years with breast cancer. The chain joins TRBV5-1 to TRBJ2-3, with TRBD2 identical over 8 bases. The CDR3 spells CASMLGSSGPRGGQYF. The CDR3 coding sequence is TGCGCCAGCATGTTGGGTAGTAGCGGGCCCCGGGGGGGGCAGTATTTT. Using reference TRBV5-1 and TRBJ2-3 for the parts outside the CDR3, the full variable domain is KAGVTQTPRYLIKTRGQQVTLSCSPISGHRSVSWYQQTPGQGLQFLFEYFSETQRNKGNFPGRFSGRQFSNSRSEMNVSTLELGDSALYLCASMLGSSGPRGGQYFGPGTRLTVL.